This is a list of T cell receptor beta chains from one sample in a study of T cells in Graves' hyperthyroidism and ophthalmopathy. TCRdb called the multiplex PCR reads again in MiXCR, with one record for every CDR3 protein. The top ten hold 4.5% to 6% of the sample, which has nearly 600,000 distinct CDR3 sequences, more than 11% seen once. Source material: blood. The receptors stem from a woman aged 30 to 39 with Graves' hyperthyroidism that later progressed to Graves' ophthalmopathy. Both conserved end residues are trimmed from each CDR3. The order of the fields is V gene, CDR3 protein.

v_gene: TRBV9; CDR3aa: ASSDDRTQETQY
v_gene: TRBV15; CDR3aa: ATSRRETQY
v_gene: TRBV4-2; CDR3aa: ASSENDRSTNQPQH
v_gene: TRBV5-1; CDR3aa: ASRGTAYNEQF
v_gene: TRBV20-1; CDR3aa: SARGPGGNTIY
v_gene: TRBV7-9; CDR3aa: ASSPGPEETQY
v_gene: TRBV10-3; CDR3aa: AISTGLPSHIQY
v_gene: TRBV5-5; CDR3aa: ASSGGQTVYNEQF
v_gene: TRBV29-1; CDR3aa: SALDRGNTIY
v_gene: TRBV6-2/TRBV6-3; CDR3aa: ASYRAATGELF
v_gene: TRBV7-2; CDR3aa: ASSLRGETQY
v_gene: TRBV12-3/TRBV12-4; CDR3aa: ASSFGTSEPQH
v_gene: TRBV28; CDR3aa: ASSLAGSLQETQY